This TCR beta chain emerged from a study of blood T cells in healthy people across ages. The second PCR ran roughly 6 to 11 cycles with a sample-barcoded 5' primer and J-beta primers. One entry per CDR3 protein, called by TCRdb with MiXCR from the 5' RACE reads. The sample lists about 2 million distinct CDR3 sequences; about 50% were seen once. The V segment lost 4 bases and the J segment 2 bases; nucleotides outside the gene matches: 5. The CDR3 sequence is 15 residues long. Germline assignment: CDR1 SGDLS and CDR2 YYNGEE. The sequenced sample consisted of blood. The clonotype was recovered from a woman in her 40s in good health. This chain links TRBV9 with TRBJ2-3; 9 nucleotides agree with TRBD2. The CDR3 protein is CASSTRTSVTDTQYF. The CDR3 DNA reads as TGTGCCAGCAGCACTAGGACTAGCGTCACAGATACGCAGTATTTT.